The sequence of this TCR beta chain was determined in a study of T cells in Graves' hyperthyroidism and ophthalmopathy. At least ten counts were recorded for this clonotype. Trimming took 0 bases from V and 2 from J, leaving 4 bases between them. Germline CDR1 LGHDT, CDR2 YNNKEL (reference sequence). This CDR3 spans 13 amino acids. Amplification yielded TCR beta CDR3 regions, with RNA transcripts as the source. First-round RT-PCR targeting the TCR CDR3 was performed with the HTBI primer set. In TCRdb, the multiplex PCR reads were re-called with MiXCR into one record per CDR3 protein. The sample lists over 120,000 distinct CDR3 sequences, around 21% occurring once.

Sequenced input: blood. The origin of this receptor is a woman aged 50 to 60 with Graves' hyperthyroidism that later progressed to Graves' ophthalmopathy. The chain combines TRBV3-1 with TRBJ1-2, with D unclear. DNA for the CDR3: TGTGCCAGCAGCCAAGAGAGGAACTATGGCTACACCTTC. Residues: CASSQERNYGYTF.